This TCR beta chain was sequenced during a study of cytomegalovirus exposure and HLA in healthy donors. Samples came from healthy bone marrow donors. V lost 5 bases to trimming and J lost 10 bases, with 15 bases between them. This CDR3 has 13 amino acids. Germline loops: CDR1 SGHNT, CDR2 YENEEA. Points from the study as a whole: It is likely that the observed cluster of highly shared sequence variants was a sequencing artifact.

In regard to this clone: Its antigen is unknown.

The PCR used 60 Vbeta and 13 Jbeta primers. The data were produced by immunoSEQ multiplex PCR, yet TCRdb's version contains in-frame clones alone and is incomplete. The repertoire holds 95,000 to 100,000 clones, with about 80% as singletons. The source material was PBMCs. The source of this sequence is a man aged 35-49 years in good health and CMV-seronegative. J is TRBJ2-1 and V is TRBV11-3; perhaps TRBD1 as D (5 bases). The CDR3 DNA follows: TGTGCCAGCAGCCCCGGTAGACAGTTGGAGCAGTTCTTC. Its translation is CASSPGRQLEQFF.